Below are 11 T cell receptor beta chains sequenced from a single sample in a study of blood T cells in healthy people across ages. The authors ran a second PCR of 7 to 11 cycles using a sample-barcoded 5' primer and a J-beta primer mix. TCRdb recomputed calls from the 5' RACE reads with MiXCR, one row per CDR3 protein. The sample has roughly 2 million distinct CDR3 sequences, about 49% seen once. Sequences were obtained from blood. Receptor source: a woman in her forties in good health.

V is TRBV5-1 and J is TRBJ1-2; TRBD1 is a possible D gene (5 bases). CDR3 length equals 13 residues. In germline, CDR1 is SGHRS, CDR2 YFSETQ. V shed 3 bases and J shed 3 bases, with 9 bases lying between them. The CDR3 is CASSSDIYYGYTF. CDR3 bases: TGCGCCAGCAGCTCGGACATATACTATGGCTACACCTTC. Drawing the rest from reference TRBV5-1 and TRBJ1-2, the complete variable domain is KAGVTQTPRYLIKTRGQQVTLSCSPISGHRSVSWYQQTPGQGLQFLFEYFSETQRNKGNFPGRFSGRQFSNSRSEMNVSTLELGDSALYLCASSSDIYYGYTFGSGTRLTVV.

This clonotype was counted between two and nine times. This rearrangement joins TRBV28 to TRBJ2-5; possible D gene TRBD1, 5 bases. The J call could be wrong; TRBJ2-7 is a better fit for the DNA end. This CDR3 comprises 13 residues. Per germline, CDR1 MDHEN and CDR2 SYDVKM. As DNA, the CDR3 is TGTGCCAGCAGTTTTATAAGGGGCAACGAGCAGTACTTC. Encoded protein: CASSFIRGNEQYF.

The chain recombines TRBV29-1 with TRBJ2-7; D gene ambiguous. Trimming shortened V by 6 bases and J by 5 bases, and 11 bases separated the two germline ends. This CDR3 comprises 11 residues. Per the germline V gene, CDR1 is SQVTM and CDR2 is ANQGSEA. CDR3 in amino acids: CSVQTGDEQYF. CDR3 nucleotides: TGCAGCGTCCAGACGGGCGACGAGCAGTACTTC.

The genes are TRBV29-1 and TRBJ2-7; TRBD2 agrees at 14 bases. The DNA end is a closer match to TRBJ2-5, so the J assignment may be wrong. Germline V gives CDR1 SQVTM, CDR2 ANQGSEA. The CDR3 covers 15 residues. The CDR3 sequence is CSVPRTSGRRETQYF. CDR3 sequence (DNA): TGCAGCGTTCCAAGGACTAGCGGGAGGCGCGAGACCCAGTACTTC.

The DNA of the CDR3 is TGTACCAGCAGCCCAAGAGGACTAGCGGGGGTACTCAATGAGCAGTTCTTC. Translation: CTSSPRGLAGVLNEQFF. The chain links TRBV7-2 to TRBJ2-1; TRBD2 agrees at 13 bases. The CDR3 consists of 17 residues. Germline values: CDR1 SGHTA, CDR2 FQGNSA. Trimming at V came to 5 bases and at J to 6 bases, leaving 10 bases not matched to a gene.

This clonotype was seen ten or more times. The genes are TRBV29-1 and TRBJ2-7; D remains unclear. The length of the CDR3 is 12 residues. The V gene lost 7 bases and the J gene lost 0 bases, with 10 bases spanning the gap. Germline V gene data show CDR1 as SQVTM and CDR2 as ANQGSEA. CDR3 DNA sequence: TGCAGCGCTACCGGGCCCTCCTACGAGCAGTACTTC. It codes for CSATGPSYEQYF.

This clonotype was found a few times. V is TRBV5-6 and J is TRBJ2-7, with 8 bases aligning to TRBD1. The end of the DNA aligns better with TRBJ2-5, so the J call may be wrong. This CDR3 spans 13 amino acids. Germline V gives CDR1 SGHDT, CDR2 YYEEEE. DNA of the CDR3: TGTGCCAGCAGCCCCAGACAGGGGTGGACCCAGTACTTC. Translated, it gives CASSPRQGWTQYF.

The CDR3 loop reads CATSSGQGKKQYF. The CDR3 bases are TGTGCCACCAGTTCGGGACAGGGGAAGAAGCAGTACTTC. This sequence joins TRBV15 and TRBJ2-7; 10 bases map to TRBD1. Looked up from germline, CDR1 is LNHNV and CDR2 is YYDKDF (reference sequence). V shed 6 bases, J shed 8 bases, and the junction held 7 bases outside the gene matches. This CDR3 has 13 residues.

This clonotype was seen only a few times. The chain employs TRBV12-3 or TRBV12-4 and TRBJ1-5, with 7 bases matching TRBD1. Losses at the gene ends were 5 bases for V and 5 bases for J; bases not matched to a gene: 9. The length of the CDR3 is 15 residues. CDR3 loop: CASSPRQGWDQPQHF. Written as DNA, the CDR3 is TGTGCCAGCAGTCCCCGACAGGGTTGGGATCAGCCCCAGCATTTT.

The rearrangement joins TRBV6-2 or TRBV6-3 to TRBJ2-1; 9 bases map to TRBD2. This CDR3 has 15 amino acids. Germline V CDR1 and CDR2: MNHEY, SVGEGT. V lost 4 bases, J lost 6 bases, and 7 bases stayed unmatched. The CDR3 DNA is TGTGCCAGCAGTTCGGTAGCGGGGGTCGGCAATGAGCAGTTCTTC. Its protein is CASSSVAGVGNEQFF.

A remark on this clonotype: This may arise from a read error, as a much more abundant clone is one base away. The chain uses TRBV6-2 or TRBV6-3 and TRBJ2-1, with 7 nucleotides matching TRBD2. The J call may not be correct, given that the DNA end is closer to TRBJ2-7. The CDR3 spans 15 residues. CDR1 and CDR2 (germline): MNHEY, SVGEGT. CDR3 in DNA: TGTGCCAGCAGTTCCGGGGGGAGCTCCTACAATGAGCAGTACTTC. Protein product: CASSSGGSSYNEQYF.